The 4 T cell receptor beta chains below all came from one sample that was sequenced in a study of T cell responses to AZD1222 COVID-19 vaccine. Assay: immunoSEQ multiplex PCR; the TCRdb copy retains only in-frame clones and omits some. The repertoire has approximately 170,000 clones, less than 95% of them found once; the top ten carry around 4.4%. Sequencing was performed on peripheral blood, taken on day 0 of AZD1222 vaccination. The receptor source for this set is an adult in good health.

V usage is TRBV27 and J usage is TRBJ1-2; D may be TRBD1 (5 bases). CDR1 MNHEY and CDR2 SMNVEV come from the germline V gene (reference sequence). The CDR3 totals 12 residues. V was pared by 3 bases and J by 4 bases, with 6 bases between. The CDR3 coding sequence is TGTGCCAGCAGTTTTCAGGGCTATGGCTACACCTTC. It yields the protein CASSFQGYGYTF.

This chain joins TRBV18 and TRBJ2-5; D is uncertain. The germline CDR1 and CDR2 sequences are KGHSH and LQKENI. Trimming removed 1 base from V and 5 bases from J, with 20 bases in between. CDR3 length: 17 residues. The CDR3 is CASSPRLISDKEETQYF. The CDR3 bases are TGTGCCAGCTCACCACGGCTGATCAGCGACAAAGAGGAGACCCAGTACTTC.

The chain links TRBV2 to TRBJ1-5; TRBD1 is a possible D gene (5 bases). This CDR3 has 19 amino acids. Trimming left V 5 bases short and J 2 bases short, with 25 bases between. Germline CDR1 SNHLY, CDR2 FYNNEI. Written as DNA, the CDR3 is TGTGCCAGCAGTACCACTGAGGGACCGATGGGGCATGGCAATCAGCCCCAGCATTTT. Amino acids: CASSTTEGPMGHGNQPQHF.

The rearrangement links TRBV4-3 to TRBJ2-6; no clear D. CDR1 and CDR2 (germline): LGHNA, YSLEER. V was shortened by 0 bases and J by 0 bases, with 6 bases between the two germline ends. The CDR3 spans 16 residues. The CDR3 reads CASSQEGISGANVLTF. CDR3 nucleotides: TGCGCCAGCAGCCAAGAGGGTATCTCTGGGGCCAACGTCCTGACTTTC.